These T cell receptor beta chains were read from a single sample in a study of cytomegalovirus exposure and HLA in healthy donors. The repertoire was sequenced with immunoSEQ multiplex PCR; TCRdb's copy has only in-frame clones and lacks some. Of around 200,000 clones in the sample, about 84% were seen once. Sequencing was performed on PBMCs. Every receptor here comes from a middle-aged man in good health and CMV-seronegative. Each CDR3 is given with its conserved first and last residue. D genes are given only for firm matches. The size of a clone is reported for some rows only, either as once, few or many, or as a class for expanded clones.

CDR3 DNA: TGTGCCAGCAGCGGCAGGGTAGGCGAAAAACTGTTTTTT
CDR3 protein: CASSGRVGEKLFF
clone size: NA
D gene: NA
J gene: TRBJ1-4
V gene: TRBV6-1

CDR3 DNA: TGCGCCAGCAGCCCCTTACTAGCGGGGGGGCCAACAGATACGCAGTATTTT
CDR3 protein: CASSPLLAGGPTDTQYF
clone size: NA
D gene: TRBD2
J gene: TRBJ2-3
V gene: TRBV5-1

CDR3 DNA: TGTGCCAGCAGCGACCTCGGGTACGAGCAGTACTTC
CDR3 protein: CASSDLGYEQYF
clone size: few
D gene: NA
J gene: TRBJ2-7
V gene: TRBV5-8

CDR3 DNA: TGTGCCTGGGTCGAGGCCGGGGAGCTGTTTTTT
CDR3 protein: CAWVEAGELFF
clone size: NA
D gene: NA
J gene: TRBJ2-2
V gene: TRBV30

CDR3 DNA: TGTGCCAGCAGCGTAGGGAGCGGGGGGCCCCCAGATACGCAGTATTTT
CDR3 protein: CASSVGSGGPPDTQYF
clone size: NA
D gene: TRBD2
J gene: TRBJ2-3
V gene: TRBV9

CDR3 DNA: TGTGCCAGCAGTTCCAACACATGGAATTCACCCCTCCACTTT
CDR3 protein: CASSSNTWNSPLHF
clone size: NA
D gene: NA
J gene: TRBJ1-6
V gene: TRBV27

CDR3 DNA: TGTGCCAGCAGCGACCTTCGGGCGGGGGGAAATGAGCAGTTCTTC
CDR3 protein: CASSDLRAGGNEQFF
clone size: NA
D gene: TRBD2
J gene: TRBJ2-1
V gene: TRBV9

CDR3 DNA: TGTGCCACCAGCAGATCACCTAGCGGGGCGTCCAATGAGCAGTTCTTC
CDR3 protein: CATSRSPSGASNEQFF
clone size: NA
D gene: TRBD2
J gene: TRBJ2-1
V gene: TRBV15

CDR3 DNA: TGTGCCAGCCTTCCCTCCTATAATTCACCCCTCCACTTT
CDR3 protein: CASLPSYNSPLHF
clone size: once
D gene: NA
J gene: TRBJ1-6
V gene: TRBV18

CDR3 DNA: TGTGCCAGCAGAAAAAACACAGGGGCCCTTACCTATGGCTACACCTTC
CDR3 protein: CASRKNTGALTYGYTF
clone size: NA
D gene: TRBD1
J gene: TRBJ1-2
V gene: TRBV5-4

CDR3 DNA: TGTGCCAGCAGCTTACTTCCGGGACTAGCGGGGGGTCGAGAGACCCAGTACTTC
CDR3 protein: CASSLLPGLAGGRETQYF
clone size: NA
D gene: TRBD2
J gene: TRBJ2-5
V gene: TRBV5-8

CDR3 DNA: TGTGCCAGCAGTTCCCGGAATGAAAAACTGTTTTTT
CDR3 protein: CASSSRNEKLFF
clone size: NA
D gene: NA
J gene: TRBJ1-4
V gene: TRBV27

CDR3 DNA: TGTGCCAGCAGTTTATACGGGACAGGAGGGAAGGGAGGCGGAAAACTGTTTTTT
CDR3 protein: CASSLYGTGGKGGGKLFF
clone size: few
D gene: TRBD1
J gene: TRBJ1-4
V gene: TRBV2

CDR3 DNA: TGTGCCAGCAATGGGGCCTCAGCCATTAATGAAAAACTGTTTTTT
CDR3 protein: CASNGASAINEKLFF
clone size: once
D gene: NA
J gene: TRBJ1-4
V gene: TRBV2

CDR3 DNA: TGTGCCAGCAGTTACTCGGGGCGGAAGAACACTGAAGCTTTCTTT
CDR3 protein: CASSYSGRKNTEAFF
clone size: NA
D gene: NA
J gene: TRBJ1-1
V gene: TRBV6-5

CDR3 DNA: TGCAGTGCCTGGGGGGGGGCTCAACAAGAGACCCAGTACTTC
CDR3 protein: CSAWGGAQQETQYF
clone size: few
D gene: NA
J gene: TRBJ2-5
V gene: TRBV29-1

CDR3 DNA: TGTGCCAGCAGCGCCGACCTAACCAGGGGGCCACGAGGCGGCTACACCTTC
CDR3 protein: CASSADLTRGPRGGYTF
clone size: NA
D gene: TRBD1
J gene: TRBJ1-2
V gene: TRBV5-4

CDR3 DNA: TGTGCCAGCAGCTGGGGTACAGGGGGGTCCTACGAGCAGTACTTC
CDR3 protein: CASSWGTGGSYEQYF
clone size: once
D gene: TRBD1
J gene: TRBJ2-7
V gene: TRBV7-9

CDR3 DNA: TGCGCCAGCAGGCAGGACAGCAAGGGTGAAAAACTGTTTTTT
CDR3 protein: CASRQDSKGEKLFF
clone size: NA
D gene: NA
J gene: TRBJ1-4
V gene: TRBV5-1

CDR3 DNA: TGTGCCAGCAGCTTAGAACAGTCCGGTAGCTACGAGCAGTACTTC
CDR3 protein: CASSLEQSGSYEQYF
clone size: NA
D gene: NA
J gene: TRBJ2-7
V gene: TRBV7-9

CDR3 DNA: TGTGCCAGCAGTCCCCAGGCGGGGAGGGGTCGCTACACCTTC
CDR3 protein: CASSPQAGRGRYTF
clone size: NA
D gene: NA
J gene: TRBJ1-2
V gene: TRBV6-5

CDR3 DNA: TGTGCCAGCAGCCAAGGGGGGGTTAGCAATCAGCCCCAGCATTTT
CDR3 protein: CASSQGGVSNQPQHF
clone size: NA
D gene: NA
J gene: TRBJ1-5
V gene: TRBV5-5

CDR3 DNA: TGTGCCAGCAGCTCCTCCCCCTCCTACAATGAGCAGTTCTTC
CDR3 protein: CASSSSPSYNEQFF
clone size: NA
D gene: NA
J gene: TRBJ2-1
V gene: TRBV7-2

CDR3 DNA: TGTGCCAGCAGTTTAACAGACAACTACGAGCAGTACTTC
CDR3 protein: CASSLTDNYEQYF
clone size: NA
D gene: NA
J gene: TRBJ2-7
V gene: TRBV27

CDR3 DNA: TGCGCCAGCAGCCCGAGCGGAAATGAGCAGTTCTTC
CDR3 protein: CASSPSGNEQFF
clone size: NA
D gene: NA
J gene: TRBJ2-1
V gene: TRBV4-1

CDR3 DNA: TGTGCCAGCAGCTCCCCTTCGGGGGCTGAAGCTTTCTTT
CDR3 protein: CASSSPSGAEAFF
clone size: few
D gene: NA
J gene: TRBJ1-1
V gene: TRBV5-4

CDR3 DNA: TGTGCCAGCAGCTCATCGACAGGGCCGTCCTACGAGCAGTACTTC
CDR3 protein: CASSSSTGPSYEQYF
clone size: NA
D gene: TRBD1
J gene: TRBJ2-7
V gene: TRBV7-2

CDR3 DNA: TGTGCCAGCAGGAAAGCGGGACTAGCGGAAACCCTAGCCAAAAACATTCAGTACTTC
CDR3 protein: CASRKAGLAETLAKNIQYF
clone size: NA
D gene: TRBD2
J gene: TRBJ2-4
V gene: TRBV2

CDR3 DNA: TGTGCCTCGACAGGGCCTAGGAGGGAGCTGTTTTTT
CDR3 protein: CASTGPRRELFF
clone size: NA
D gene: TRBD1
J gene: TRBJ2-2
V gene: TRBV19

CDR3 DNA: TGTGCCAGCAGCGCTGGGGTTAGCGGGGGGCAGACCCAGTACTTC
CDR3 protein: CASSAGVSGGQTQYF
clone size: few
D gene: TRBD2
J gene: TRBJ2-5
V gene: TRBV9

CDR3 DNA: TGTGCCAGCAGCTCCTTAGTCAGGGTAGGCACAGATACGCAGTATTTT
CDR3 protein: CASSSLVRVGTDTQYF
clone size: NA
D gene: NA
J gene: TRBJ2-3
V gene: TRBV11-2